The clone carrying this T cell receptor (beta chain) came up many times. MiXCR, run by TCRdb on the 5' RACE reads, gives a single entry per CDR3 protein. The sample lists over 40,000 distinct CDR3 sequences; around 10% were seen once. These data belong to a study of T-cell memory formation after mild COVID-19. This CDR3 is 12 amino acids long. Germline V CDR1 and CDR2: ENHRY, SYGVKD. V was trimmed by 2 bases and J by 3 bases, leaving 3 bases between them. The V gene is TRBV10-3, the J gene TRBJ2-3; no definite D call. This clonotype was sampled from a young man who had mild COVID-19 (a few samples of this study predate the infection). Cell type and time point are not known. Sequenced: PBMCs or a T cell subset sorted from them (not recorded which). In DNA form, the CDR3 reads TGTGCCATCAGTGAGGCGACAGATACGCAGTATTTT. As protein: CAISEATDTQYF.